This T cell receptor (beta chain) is drawn from a study of breast tumors, draining lymph nodes, adjacent tissues. The lymph nodes were axillary draining lymph nodes from breast cancer patients. Each CDR3 protein gets one entry after TCRdb re-called the multiplex PCR reads with MiXCR. The sample consists of approximately 230,000 distinct CDR3 sequences, about 34% of them appearing once. Study outcomes and limitations: Tumor TCR diversity was below lymph nodes but above nontumor tissue.

As to this clonotype: Its antigen is not known.

The source is a female donor with breast cancer. Some clones in this sample may be carry-over from other donors' samples. The source material was axillary lymph node tissue.

CDR3 in DNA: TGTGCCAGCAACCGAGAGCAGGGGTCATCCGAGCAGTACTTC. It is translated as CASNREQGSSEQYF. The chain is built from TRBV12-3 or TRBV12-4 and TRBJ2-7, with a tentative D call TRBD1 (6 bases). V lost 7 bases and J 6 bases, leaving 19 bases between the germline ends. There are 14 residues in the CDR3.